The T cell receptor beta chain under discussion was sequenced for a study of blood T cell repertoires in COVID-19. Looking at the study overall: Sites across the United States, Italy and Spain contributed samples from acute and convalescent COVID-19.

Original analysis: Estimation of nucleated cell counts was performed using reference gene primer amplification. TCRdb's copy holds only in-frame clones and misses some; the assay was immunoSEQ multiplex PCR. The V and J calls and the clone size are those of that table, but D and trimming were determined from the DNA. This table holds fewer than 150,000 clones, about 86% found once. The trim removed 2 bases at V and 10 bases at J, leaving 16 bases unmatched. There are 17 residues in the CDR3. The germline V gene encodes CDR1 SGHTA and CDR2 FQGNSA. This chain connects TRBV7-2 to TRBJ2-1; 8 nucleotides line up with TRBD2. Sequencing was carried out using peripheral blood. This TCR was recovered from a woman between 45 and 65 years old who had recovered from COVID-19. Written as DNA, the CDR3 is TGTGCCAGCAGCTTAAAACCGGGACTAGGCCTCTCAGGGGAGCAGTTCTTC. It encodes CASSLKPGLGLSGEQFF.